This TCR beta chain was observed in a study of blood T cell repertoires in COVID-19. Study context: The United States, Italy and Spain provided the acute and convalescent COVID-19 samples.

Here immunoSEQ multiplex PCR was the method, and the copy in TCRdb shows in-frame clones only, minus some. This table has approximately 80,000 clones, around 87% appearing once. The CDR3 length is 15 residues. Trimming pared 2 bases from V and 6 bases from J, leaving 14 bases between. Germline V gene data show CDR1 as KGHDR and CDR2 as SFDVKD. The V and J genes are TRBV24-1 and TRBJ2-3; the D gene is possibly TRBD2 (6 bases). The clonotype originates from a man aged 35-49 years with acute or convalescent COVID-19. Sample: peripheral blood. Here the CDR3 reads CATSDYATAGDTQYF. The CDR3 nucleotides read TGTGCCACCAGTGATTACGCGACCGCGGGGGATACGCAGTATTTT.